This T cell receptor beta chain appears in the sequencing data of a study of OX40 agonist ivuxolimab in advanced cancers. The overall study: At around 83% male, the cohort had a mean age of around 56 years, ranging from about 20 to 79. Patients achieving partial responses numbered three: one hepatocellular carcinoma case and two cutaneous melanoma cases. Eligibility admitted prior anti-PD-1, anti-PD-L1 or anti-CTLA-4 therapy; about 39% had some.

The CDR3 covers 19 residues. The V segment lost 0 bases and the J segment 6 bases; nucleotides outside the gene matches: 18. The germline gives CDR1 MGHRA, CDR2 YSYEKL. This table comes from immunoSEQ multiplex PCR, and its TCRdb copy is limited to in-frame clones, with some not included. The sample lists approximately 90,000 clones, 70% to 90% occurring once. Sequences were derived from CD4+ or CD8+ T cells sorted from blood, sampled in a trial of the OX40 agonist ivuxolimab. V and J are TRBV4-1 and TRBJ2-7, with TRBD2 matching 9 bases. The TCR sequence derives from an adult with an advanced solid tumor such as melanoma, head and neck, liver or kidney cancer. For the CDR3, the DNA is TGCGCCAGCAGCCAAGAAGTGGGTCGGGTGGCGGGAGGGCATGGCGAGCAGTACTTC. Translated: CASSQEVGRVAGGHGEQYF.